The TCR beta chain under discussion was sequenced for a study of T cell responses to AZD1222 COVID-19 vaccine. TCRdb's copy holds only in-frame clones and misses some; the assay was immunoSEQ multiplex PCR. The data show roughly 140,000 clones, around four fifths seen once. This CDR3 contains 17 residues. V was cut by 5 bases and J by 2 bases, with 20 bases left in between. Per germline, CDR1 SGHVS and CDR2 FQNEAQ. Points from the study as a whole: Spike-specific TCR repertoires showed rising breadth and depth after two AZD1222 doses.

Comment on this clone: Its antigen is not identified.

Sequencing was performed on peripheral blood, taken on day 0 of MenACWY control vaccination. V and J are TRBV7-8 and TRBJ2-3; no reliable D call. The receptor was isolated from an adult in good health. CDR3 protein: CASSQRAGQRHTDTQYF. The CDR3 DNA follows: TGTGCCAGCAGCCAACGTGCTGGTCAGAGACACACAGATACGCAGTATTTT.